This passage covers 27 T cell receptor beta chains from one sample sequenced in a study of blood T cell repertoires in COVID-19. The protocol was immunoSEQ multiplex PCR, while the TCRdb copy is restricted to in-frame clones and leaves out a portion. The sample yields some 31,000 clones, around 85% seen once. Sequencing was done on a sample of peripheral blood. The receptors here all came from a man older than 75 with active COVID-19.

The chain has TRBV18 and TRBJ2-3; D gene ambiguous. This CDR3 has 14 residues. Trimming removed 6 bases at V and 2 bases at J, with 12 bases between. CDR1 is KGHSH and CDR2 is LQKENI in the germline V gene. This chain's CDR3 is CASSPRWATDTQYF. CDR3 coding DNA: TGTGCCAGCTCGCCCCGGTGGGCCACAGATACGCAGTATTTT.

The rearrangement joins TRBV18 to TRBJ1-3; D is ambiguous. CDR3 length equals 15 residues. The V gene's germline CDR1 is KGHSH and CDR2 LQKENI. V gave up 3 bases and J gave up 2 bases, with 11 bases separating them. This CDR3 is CASSPSGVAGNTIYF. Here the CDR3 DNA reads TGTGCCAGCTCACCGTCCGGAGTCGCTGGAAACACCATATATTTT.

This chain uses TRBV7-2 with TRBJ2-3, with TRBD2 matching 9 bases. The CDR3 totals 15 residues. J lost 6 bases, V lost 1 base, and 5 bases had no gene match. Per germline, CDR1 SGHTA and CDR2 FQGNSA. The chain's CDR3 is CASSLGGGASDTQYF. In DNA, the CDR3 is TGTGCCAGCAGCTTAGGCGGGGGGGCGTCGGATACGCAGTATTTT.

CDR3 in DNA: TGTGCCAGCAGCCAAGATGGGACTAGCGGGGGTTCCTACGAGCAGTACTTC. Protein: CASSQDGTSGGSYEQYF. The chain joins TRBV3-1 (or the pseudogene TRBV3-2) to TRBJ2-7, with 14 positions matching TRBD2. The CDR3 totals 17 residues. V shed 0 bases and J 1 base; nucleotides not matched to a gene: 2. The germline gives CDR1 LGHDT, CDR2 YNNKEL (reference sequence).

This clone is a singleton in its sample. V gene TRBV6-4 combines with J gene TRBJ1-1; 8 bases map to TRBD1. The length of the CDR3 is 17 residues. The trim removed 0 bases at V and 3 bases at J, leaving 9 bases unmatched. CDR1 is MRHNA and CDR2 is SNTAGT in the germline V gene. The CDR3 nucleotides read TGTGCCAGCAGTGACTCCCGGCAGGGGGCTCAGGACACTGAAGCTTTCTTT. This gives the protein CASSDSRQGAQDTEAFF.

The gene calls are TRBV7-8 and TRBJ1-5, with 10 bases lining up with TRBD1. The J segment lost 5 bases and the V segment lost 1 base, leaving 11 bases of the junction unmatched. This CDR3 region has 18 residues. CDR1 and CDR2 (germline): SGHVS, FQNEAQ. The CDR3 protein is CASSLGVFPGQGHQPQHF. CDR3 DNA sequence: TGTGCCAGCAGCTTAGGCGTTTTTCCGGGACAGGGGCATCAGCCCCAGCATTTT.

This chain joins TRBV3-1 (or the pseudogene TRBV3-2) and TRBJ2-5; 11 positions agree with TRBD2. Unmatched junction bases numbered 4, after V lost 0 bases and J lost 7 bases. CDR3 size: 15 residues. Germline V gene data show CDR1 as LGHDT and CDR2 as YNNKEL (reference sequence). Here the CDR3 reads CASSQELAGGRTQYF. As DNA, the CDR3 is TGTGCCAGCAGCCAAGAGCTAGCGGGGGGTAGGACCCAGTACTTC.

This chain links TRBV4-2 with TRBJ2-7, with 7 bases fitting TRBD2. J was trimmed by 2 bases and V by 1 base; bases with no gene match: 11. Germline values: CDR1 LGHNA, CDR2 YNFKEQ. This CDR3 spans 17 amino acids. The CDR3 region is CASSQVSTSRGAYEQYF. CDR3 coding DNA: TGTGCCAGCAGCCAAGTTTCGACTAGCCGGGGCGCCTACGAGCAGTACTTC.

The genes are TRBV4-2 and TRBJ1-5; 7 bases agree with TRBD1. Germline V gene sequence: CDR1 LGHNA, CDR2 YNFKEQ. This CDR3 contains 18 residues. V gave up 0 bases and J gave up 3 bases; unmatched junction bases: 11. CDR3: CASSQDGVPGQINQPQHF. The CDR3 DNA reads TGTGCCAGCAGCCAAGATGGGGTTCCGGGACAGATCAATCAGCCCCAGCATTTT.

V is TRBV6-5 and J is TRBJ1-6; weak D call: TRBD1 (6 bases). This CDR3 spans 14 amino acids. CDR1 is MNHEY, CDR2 SVGAGI, per germline. V was clipped by 5 bases and J by 8 bases, with 13 bases between them. CDR3 in DNA: TGTGCCAGCAGTCCCAGGGGTAACTATTCACCCCTCCACTTT. It specifies CASSPRGNYSPLHF.

The rearrangement joins TRBV27 to TRBJ2-7, with D possibly TRBD2 on 7 matching bases. CDR3 size: 15 residues. V was pared by 0 bases and J by 4 bases, with 13 bases between. The germline gives CDR1 MNHEY, CDR2 SMNVEV (reference sequence). The CDR3 coding sequence is TGTGCCAGCAGTTTATCAGGGCGGGGGCCTTACGAGCAGTACTTC. Its translation: CASSLSGRGPYEQYF.

The chain combines TRBV19 with TRBJ2-3; TRBD2 matches 14 bases. The CDR3 covers 18 residues. Germline V lookup: CDR1 LNHDA, CDR2 SQIVND (reference sequence). Trimming at V came to 4 bases and at J to 0 bases, leaving 6 bases not matched to a gene. The CDR3 is CASSRRLAGGTSTDTQYF. CDR3 DNA sequence: TGTGCCAGTAGTAGACGACTAGCGGGGGGGACTAGCACAGATACGCAGTATTTT.

The V and J genes are TRBV3-1 (or the pseudogene TRBV3-2) and TRBJ2-2; 9 bases match TRBD1. J lost 4 bases, V lost 9 bases, and 6 bases had no gene match. The germline V gene encodes CDR1 LGHDT and CDR2 YNNKEL (reference sequence). The CDR3 extends over 14 amino acids. The CDR3 protein is CASQQGAGTGELFF. As DNA, the CDR3 is TGTGCCAGTCAACAGGGGGCGGGCACCGGGGAGCTGTTTTTT.

The chain uses TRBV10-3 and TRBJ2-5; 13 bases match TRBD2. The germline V gene has CDR1 ENHRY and CDR2 SYGVKD. V shed 5 bases, J shed 3 bases, and the junction held 3 bases outside the gene matches. The CDR3 extends over 15 amino acids. The CDR3 sequence is CAISKGLAGKETQYF. In nucleotides, the CDR3 is TGTGCCATCAGTAAGGGACTAGCGGGGAAAGAGACCCAGTACTTC.

This clone was detected only once. Here the CDR3 DNA reads TGTGCCAGCAGCTCTAGCGGGGGGAAGCAGTATTTT. It yields the protein CASSSSGGKQYF. The chain employs TRBV5-6 and TRBJ2-3; 11 nucleotides agree with TRBD2. From germline, CDR1 is SGHDT and CDR2 YYEEEE. V lost 3 bases, J lost 11 bases, and 2 bases stayed unmatched. This CDR3 has 12 amino acids.

This clone was detected once. The rearrangement joins TRBV25-1 to TRBJ1-2; D unresolved. CDR3 length: 12 amino acids. Trimming took off 3 bases at V and 3 bases at J, with 5 bases between the two ends. CDR1 MGHDK and CDR2 SYGVNS come from the germline V gene. The CDR3 bases are TGTGCCAGCAGTGATCCCTACTATGGCTACACCTTC. Encoded protein: CASSDPYYGYTF.

The chain carries TRBV12-2 and TRBJ2-7; the D call in the table, TRBD1, was not verified against the DNA. TRBV12-2 has pseudogene status. This CDR3 spans 15 amino acids. CDR3 sequence: CASRLGDRETYEQYF. Here the CDR3 DNA reads TGTGCAAGTCGCTTAGGGGACAGGGAAACCTACGAGCAGTACTTC.

This chain connects TRBV4-1 to TRBJ1-2, with 7 nucleotides matching TRBD1. CDR3 length: 14 residues. With V trimmed by 4 bases and J by 3 bases, 5 bases remained unmatched. Germline V gene data show CDR1 as MGHRA and CDR2 as YSYEKL. CDR3 DNA: TGCGCCAGCAGCCTCCGGGACAGAGACTATGGCTACACCTTC. This translates into CASSLRDRDYGYTF.

The V and J genes are TRBV28 and TRBJ1-2, with no clear D. V was clipped by 8 bases and J by 4 bases, with 20 bases between them. The germline V gene has CDR1 MDHEN and CDR2 SYDVKM. The CDR3 is made up of 15 amino acids. CDR3 region: CASEPRTTLGYGYTF. The CDR3, as DNA: TGTGCCAGCGAACCTAGGACCACACTAGGCTATGGCTACACCTTC.

The chain is built from TRBV5-6 and TRBJ2-3; 8 nucleotides match TRBD1. Germline CDR1 SGHDT, CDR2 YYEEEE. V trimming: 4 bases; J trimming: 0 bases; junction bases outside the gene matches: 1. The CDR3 consists of 14 residues. The CDR3 reads CASSRTGSTDTQYF. The CDR3 DNA sequence: TGTGCCAGCAGCCGGACAGGGAGCACAGATACGCAGTATTTT.

The chain recombines TRBV7-2 with TRBJ2-5, with a tentative D call TRBD1 (7 bases). V lost 0 bases to trimming and J lost 8 bases, with 16 bases between them. Germline CDR1 is SGHTA and CDR2 is FQGNSA. The CDR3 length is 15 residues. CDR3 region: CASSLAGRGRQTQYF. CDR3 DNA sequence: TGTGCCAGCAGCTTAGCGGGCAGGGGGAGGCAAACCCAGTACTTC.

The chain couples TRBV19 to TRBJ1-1; TRBD1 is a possible D gene (5 bases). This CDR3 contains 14 residues. V was cut by 3 bases and J by 5 bases, with 13 bases left in between. From germline, CDR1 is LNHDA and CDR2 SQIVND (reference sequence). The DNA of the CDR3 is TGTGCCAGTAGTATTCAATTGGGGGGAACTGAAGCTTTCTTT. Translated: CASSIQLGGTEAFF.

This chain joins TRBV6-5 and TRBJ1-1; D gene unclear. V gave up 5 bases and J gave up 1 base, with 8 bases separating them. Germline lookup yields CDR1 MNHEY and CDR2 SVGAGI. The CDR3 totals 13 residues. CDR3 residues: CASSNPRNTEAFF. The CDR3 region has the DNA TGTGCCAGCAGTAATCCCAGGAACACTGAAGCTTTCTTT.

The V and J genes are TRBV10-3 and TRBJ2-1; 8 positions match TRBD2. The germline gives CDR1 ENHRY, CDR2 SYGVKD. The trim removed 2 bases at V and 9 bases at J, leaving 6 bases unmatched. The CDR3 totals 14 residues. The CDR3 loop reads CAISEAPGLGEQFF. CDR3 DNA: TGTGCCATCAGTGAGGCTCCGGGACTAGGTGAGCAGTTCTTC.

The chain combines TRBV7-8 with TRBJ1-1, with D unclear. The germline V and J ends were trimmed by 2 bases and 1 base, with 8 bases remaining between them. In germline, CDR1 is SGHVS, CDR2 FQNEAQ. The CDR3 runs to 14 residues. The CDR3 here is CASSLQEGNTEAFF. In DNA form, the CDR3 reads TGTGCCAGCAGCTTACAGGAGGGGAACACTGAAGCTTTCTTT.

The rearrangement uses TRBV5-4 and TRBJ2-7, with a weak D call TRBD2 (5 bases). Germline-derived CDR1 and CDR2 are SGHNT and YYREEE (reference sequence). The CDR3 consists of 11 residues. Trimming removed 4 bases at V and 3 bases at J, with 5 bases between. The CDR3 reads CASSGLYEQYF. The CDR3 nucleotides read TGTGCCAGCAGCGGACTCTACGAGCAGTACTTC.

The chain links TRBV5-5 to TRBJ1-1, with TRBD1 matching over 11 bases. J gave up 7 bases and V 3 bases, and 5 bases lay outside the gene matches. Germline V gene data show CDR1 as SGHKS and CDR2 as YYEKEE (reference sequence). The CDR3 covers 14 residues. The CDR3 loop reads CASSYGQGAYEAFF. The CDR3 DNA reads TGTGCCAGCAGCTATGGACAGGGGGCATATGAAGCTTTCTTT.